This entry lists 5 T cell receptor beta chains sequenced from one sample in a study of shared clonotypes between healthy human individuals. Repertoires were generated with immunoSEQ multiplex PCR, while TCRdb's copy carries only in-frame clones and drops some. This table has under 1,100,000 clones, about 75% appearing once. Input material: memory CD4+ T cells sorted from blood. Subset denoted: CD45RA-negative fraction. These receptors were obtained from a man aged 18 to 30 in good health.

This sequence joins TRBV7-8 and TRBJ1-6; D perhaps matches TRBD1 (5 bases). CDR1 and CDR2 (germline): SGHVS, FQNEAQ. This CDR3 comprises 15 residues. V was shortened by 6 bases and J by 4 bases, with 13 bases between the two germline ends. As DNA, the CDR3 is TGTGCCAGCAGTCGCTTGGGGGGATATAATTCACCCCTCCACTTT. This gives the protein CASSRLGGYNSPLHF.

For this clone: Other DNA sequences in this specimen translate into the identical CDR3. This chain uses TRBV28 with TRBJ1-2; TRBD1 aligns across 12 bases. The CDR3 loop spans 14 amino acids. Germline CDR1 is MDHEN and CDR2 is SYDVKM. The ends lost 6 bases at V and 2 bases at J; junction bases unmatched: 1. The CDR3 loop reads CASRGTGGNYGYTF. CDR3 sequence (DNA): TGTGCCAGCAGGGGGACAGGGGGCAACTATGGCTACACCTTC.

This clone appeared a few times. CDR3 loop: CASSLGTFGANQPQHF. The CDR3 region has the DNA TGTGCCAGCAGCTTGGGGACCTTCGGGGCCAATCAGCCCCAGCATTTT. The chain combines TRBV5-5 with TRBJ1-5; maybe TRBD1 (5 bases). Germline V lookup: CDR1 SGHKS, CDR2 YYEKEE (reference sequence). Trimming removed 0 bases from V and 3 bases from J, with 13 bases in between. The CDR3 length is 16 residues. Supplemented by reference TRBV5-5 and TRBJ1-5, the full variable domain reads DAGVTQSPTHLIKTRGQQVTLRCSPISGHKSVSWYQQVLGQGPQFIFQYYEKEERGRGNFPDRFSARQFPNYSSELNVNALLLGDSALYLCASSLGTFGANQPQHFGDGTRLSIL.

This chain joins TRBV11-2 and TRBJ2-7; TRBD2 is a possible D gene (6 bases). The CDR3 runs 15 residues. Trimming pared 5 bases from V and 1 base from J, leaving 15 bases between. Per germline, CDR1 SGHAT and CDR2 FQNNGV. CDR3 in amino acids: CASSPGLTRSYEQYF. CDR3 DNA: TGTGCCAGCAGCCCGGGACTGACAAGATCCTACGAGCAGTACTTC.

The chain has TRBV18 and TRBJ2-5; TRBD1 or TRBD2 may be the D gene (5 bases each). Germline V gene sequence: CDR1 KGHSH, CDR2 LQKENI. The V end lost 3 bases, the J end lost 1 base, and 15 bases lay between the germline ends. The CDR3 has 16 residues. The CDR3 DNA is TGTGCCAGCTCACCCAGACAGTCACGGGGCCAAGAGACCCAGTACTTC. This translates into CASSPRQSRGQETQYF. Variable domain in full (rest from reference TRBV18 and TRBJ2-5): NAGVMQNPRHLVRRRGQEARLRCSPMKGHSHVYWYRQLPEEGLKFMVYLQKENIIDESGMPKERFSAEFPKEGPSILRIQQVVRGDSAAYFCASSPRQSRGQETQYFGPGTRLLVL.